This T cell receptor (beta chain) originates from a study of ipilimumab plus nivolumab after autologous stem cell transplantation. The study's findings and limits: TCR repertoire, Treg phenotype and gut microbiota reportedly support more study of this approach.

The assay was immunoSEQ multiplex PCR, and TCRdb's table has in-frame clones only and misses some. Of about 22,000 clones in the sample, nearly 75% were seen once. With regard to this clone: Its matching antigen is unknown.

The trim removed 7 bases at V and 9 bases at J, leaving 13 bases unmatched. Germline lookup yields CDR1 MNHNS and CDR2 SASEGT. The CDR3 runs to 15 residues. Checkpoint therapy with ipilimumab 1 mg/kg began 14 to 28 days after transplant. Through week 26, nivolumab 3 mg/kg IV was given weeks 1, 4, 7, 10, then biweekly. This chain links TRBV6-1 with TRBJ2-1; 9 bases align to TRBD2. The specimen was PBMCs, collected in a trial of ipilimumab plus nivolumab as post-transplant consolidation. This clonotype originated in a male donor with diffuse large B-cell lymphoma. Here the CDR3 reads CASTSRAGGPGEQFF. The CDR3 nucleotides are TGTGCCAGCACCTCAAGGGCGGGGGGGCCCGGTGAGCAGTTCTTC.